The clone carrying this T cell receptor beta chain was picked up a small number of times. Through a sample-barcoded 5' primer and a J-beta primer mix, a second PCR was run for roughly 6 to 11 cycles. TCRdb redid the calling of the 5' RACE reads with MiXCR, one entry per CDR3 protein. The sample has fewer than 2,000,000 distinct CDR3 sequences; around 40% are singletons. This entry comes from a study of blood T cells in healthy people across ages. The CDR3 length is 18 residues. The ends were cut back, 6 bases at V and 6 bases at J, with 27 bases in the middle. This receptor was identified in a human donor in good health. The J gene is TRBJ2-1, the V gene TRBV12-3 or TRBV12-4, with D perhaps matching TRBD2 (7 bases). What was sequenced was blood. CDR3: CASSLRDYKVWGANEQFF. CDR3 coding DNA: TGTGCCAGCAGCCTGAGGGACTATAAAGTCTGGGGGGCCAATGAGCAGTTCTTC.